This record looks at one TCR beta chain sequence and its context. This clone's antigen is unknown. Per-base qualities were not stored, and no clone one base away is much larger. The data originate from a study of cytomegalovirus exposure and HLA in healthy donors (dated by TCRdb to 2016 to 2017). Turning to the overall study: An earlier analysis of under 600 of the donors reported approximately 290 Gb of sequence data and about 100 million unique TCR beta sequences from 190 million or so T cells. Approximately 310 gigabases of sequencing data and around 85 million unique TCR sequences made up an early release that covered some 640 HLA-typed donors. Of the roughly 420 genotyped donors, less than 90% were placed in the genetic ancestry cluster associated with self-reported Caucasian donors. The study was designed to test whether signatures of past pathogen exposure could be identified by cataloging public T cell receptors. Using immunosequencing, the study profiled T cell repertoires from 500 to 800 subjects and related those repertoires to cytomegalovirus serostatus. Along with the approximately 620-subject first cohort, a separate validation cohort of some 130 different subjects was used. To predict cytomegalovirus infection status, the study combined high-throughput TCR immunosequencing, statistical association of individual TCRs with disease status, and machine learning. A later analysis re-examined previously published TCR beta repertoires from roughly 650 donors and added high-resolution HLA genotyping to investigate patterns of TCR occurrence. Rather than drawing on any new phenotypic data, the later analysis identified candidate immune exposures from TCR beta sequences and the way those sequences occurred across donors. An earlier analysis of 587 of the donors used high-throughput TCR beta sequencing to judge whether each TCR beta V gene segment behaved as functional or pseudogenic. Alongside the repertoire data, information on donor age, sex, ethnicity and CMV serostatus was compiled. Genome-wide SNP genotypes for about three fifths of the 666 donors were used in a later genetic analysis, which treated that subset as a discovery cohort. Every repertoire in the discovery cohort had been generated on one and the same sequencing platform. HLA typing covered class I and class II loci at four-digit resolution. The number of donors typed differed by locus, with roughly 620-630 for A, B, C, DRB1 and DQB1, around 500 for DQA1, some 570 for DPA1, and about 450 for DPB1. Because of strong linkage in the cohort, roughly five DR-DQ haplotypes were treated as single units for association and clustering. Among around 400 genotyped donors of the cohort, an average of around 250,000 unique TCR beta nucleotide sequences was sequenced per donor, of which 15% to 20% were non-productive.

The cohort comprised approximately 700 healthy bone marrow donors. At the time of sampling, all cohort members were nominally healthy, though unrecorded immune exposures were likely present. The donor tested CMV seropositive, placing the donor among the 289 seropositive members of the cohort. A peripheral blood sample was collected from each donor, and TCR beta sequencing was performed on peripheral blood mononuclear cells. Genomic DNA extraction from the blood cell samples was performed with the Qiagen DNeasy Blood Extraction Kit. CDR1 SEHNR and CDR2 FQNEAQ were looked up in the germline V gene (reference sequence). The germline V end is reduced by 3 bases and the J end by 8 bases; junction bases left unmatched: 6. From its cysteine to its phenylalanine, the CDR3 spans 14 amino acids. Of the read, only the CDR3 DNA is kept; its 42 bases are in frame from base 1. To prepare the library, the immunoSEQ multiplex PCR assay was applied. For the multiplex PCR, a mixture combining 60 forward primers for TCR Vbeta segments and 13 reverse primers for TCR Jbeta segments was used. A multiplex PCR assay on genomic DNA amplified the CDR3 region of rearranged TCR beta genes. On the Illumina HiSeq System, the amplified TCR beta libraries were sequenced as 87-base-pair reads. In the original analysis: A later analysis tallied approximately 87 million unique TCR beta chains across the 666 repertoires, and around 10 million of those chains were shared by two or more donors. To remove PCR and sequencing errors, raw reads were error-corrected and collapsed into unique sequences using a nearest-neighbor algorithm that merged closely related sequences. To assign V, D and J gene segments, CDR3 sequences were aligned to IMGT reference sequences. For a sequence to be retained, a match of at least six nucleotides was required to both a V gene segment and a J gene segment. Rearrangements were classified as productive when the CDR3 lacked stop codons and remained in frame with V and J, and all other rearrangements were classified as non-productive. CDR3 was defined according to IMGT convention as the region running from the second conserved V-encoded cysteine to the conserved J-encoded phenylalanine. In an earlier analysis of more than 550 of the donors, sequences lacking an unambiguous match to a single V gene segment were excluded. In an earlier analysis of several hundred of the donors, a V segment was called functional when productive rearrangements were above 56.7%, and segregating when the standard deviation between donors exceeded 5%. A statistical classification framework was built to diagnose cytomegalovirus status from the catalog of TCR beta chain sequences. In a later analysis, V and J genes were assigned by comparing TCR nucleotide sequences against IMGT/GENE-DB human TR gene sequences. In a later analysis, CDR3 sequences and most-parsimonious VDJ recombination scenarios were assigned using the TCRdist pipeline. In a later analysis, each TCR beta chain was defined by its CDR3 amino acid sequence together with its V-gene family, and reads lacking a unique V-gene family were excluded. A later analysis removed several hundred highly shared, low-generation-probability nucleotide sequences to deal with suspected cross-contamination and a sequencing artifact. In a later analysis, a clonal expansion index for each public chain was calculated from normalized within-repertoire ranks of inferred template counts. In a later analysis, generation probabilities were computed with a VDJ recombination model fitted to out-of-frame rearrangements, and the resulting probabilities were checked against IGoR. Hypergeometric tests were used in a later analysis to score TCR-TCR, TCR-HLA and TCR-CMV co-occurrence, with a repertoire-size bias correction applied to the TCR pairs. To estimate false discovery rates, a later analysis permuted the HLA or CMV assignments 20 times. In a later analysis, co-occurring TCRs were grouped with DBSCAN, and TCRdist sequence similarity was added when clustering was performed within HLA-allele-positive subsets. For co-occurrence clustering, repertoires with fewer than 30,000 or more than 120,000 public chains were excluded, along with roughly 5 repertoires with anomalous nucleotide sharing. TCRdb re-hosts the immuneACCESS table, in-frame sequences only. Its copies lack some clones; in the studies checked, an unresolved V gene accounts for under half of them, and the cause for the rest is not known. That table supplies the V and J calls and clone size; D and trimming were determined from the DNA. Present in this sample are 150,000 to 200,000 clones, about three quarters of which were seen just once. The ten biggest clones cover more than 13% of the sample.

Here is what the overall study found, with its caveats: The presence/absence analyses assumed that sequencing depth was roughly uniform across donors, and that assumption may not be true. The study gave a list of about 150 TCR beta chains associated with cytomegalovirus. CMV serostatus was the only immune exposure information available for the cohort. Most TCR sequences were seen in very few donors, while some public TCRs were found in many individuals. The classifier was reported to diagnose cytomegalovirus status with high specificity and sensitivity in both the original cohort and the validation cohort. Compared with equally common non-associated chains, HLA-associated TCR beta chains in a later analysis were more clonally expanded and had lower generation probabilities. It was suggested by the authors that the approach could potentially be generalized to other disease states and immunological phenotypes. Several of the top co-occurrence clusters appeared to be linked to parvovirus B19, influenza, CMV and Epstein-Barr virus, according to a later analysis. A further reported finding was that TCR beta sequences accurately predicted the HLA-A and HLA-B alleles for most subjects in the first cohort. Compared with the 666-donor mean, donors in an Asian-associated ancestry cluster had fewer N-insertions in productive TCRs, according to a later genetic analysis. An association between a missense DCLRE1C variant and V-gene and J-gene trimming of TCR beta chains was found in a later genetic analysis and replicated in an independent cohort. Because HLA typing was unavailable for some donors at each locus, only the typed subset was used in association tests. Because counts were too low, roughly 16 rarely observed V segments, including chromosome 9 orphons, were left out of the earlier analysis of about 620 of the donors. A cluster of highly shared sequence variants was judged likely to be a technical artifact of the sequencing pipeline. Some IMGT-functional V segments, including TRBV6-2 and TRBV6-3, could not be distinguished by the 87-base-pair reads and were therefore excluded. Strong co-occurrence of HLA alleles, especially DR and DQ, made assigning TCR associations to individual alleles difficult. A later analysis found that TCR association rates varied across HLA loci, with DRB1 alleles showing the most associated TCRs and HLA-C alleles the fewest. Linkage disequilibrium might explain the correlated functional status among segregating V segments, but an unknown experimental factor could not be ruled out. This cohort had only TCR beta chains sequenced, and the lack of alpha or paired-chain data limited which features could be detected. At a false discovery rate of 0.05, a later analysis linked around 17,000 TCR beta sequences to specific HLA alleles. In an earlier analysis of approximately 600 of the donors, most TCR beta V segments were observed in productive rearrangements about 87% or about 30% of the time, broadly matching IMGT annotations. In vitro tests confirmed that a few of the cytomegalovirus-associated TCR beta chains recognize cytomegalovirus antigens. Most CMV-associated TCR beta chains appeared to be HLA-restricted in a later analysis, and the HLA associations seemed to be driven largely by CMV exposure.

Recombination linked TRBV7-9 to TRBJ1-5, and 8 junctional nucleotides match TRBD1. This receptor was identified in a man aged 45-65 years in good health and CMV-seropositive. Material: PBMCs. The CDR3 protein: CASSLQGAREPQHF. The nucleotides read TGTGCCAGCAGCTTGCAGGGGGCGCGGGAGCCCCAGCATTTT.